The clone carrying this TCR beta chain turned up a few times. The data are from a study of blood T cell repertoires in COVID-19. Study summary: Samples taken during acute and convalescent COVID-19 were collected in the United States, Italy and Spain. The analysed material was cDNA or gDNA that came from T cells, B-cell-depleted T cells, or PBMCs.

Germline values: CDR1 LNHDA, CDR2 SQIVND (reference sequence). With 4 bases removed from V and 1 base from J, the gap between germline ends came to 11 bases. This CDR3 region has 15 residues. Original methodology: Using reference gene primer amplification, nucleated cell counts were estimated. Repertoires were generated with immunoSEQ multiplex PCR, while TCRdb's copy carries only in-frame clones and drops some. V and J calls and clone size follow that table, whereas D and trimming were derived from the DNA. This table holds roughly 150,000 clones, around four fifths found once. This receptor was taken from a woman aged 65 to 85 who had recovered from COVID-19. Sequencing was done on a sample of peripheral blood. The chain uses TRBV19 and TRBJ2-1, with D maybe TRBD1 (5 bases). The CDR3 reads CASSTRQRSYNEQFF. CDR3 nucleotide sequence: TGTGCCAGTAGTACCCGACAGAGATCCTACAATGAGCAGTTCTTC.